This T cell receptor beta chain appears in the sequencing data of a study of cytomegalovirus exposure and HLA in healthy donors. The CDR3 spans 13 residues. V dropped 0 bases and J dropped 5 bases, with 7 bases sitting between them. Germline V gene data show CDR1 as LNHDA and CDR2 as SQIVND (reference sequence). Researchers ran the PCR with 60 Vbeta and 13 Jbeta primers. Sequenced by immunoSEQ multiplex PCR; TCRdb stores in-frame clones only, minus some. The table lists around 180,000 clones, less than 75% of them singletons. Sequences were obtained from PBMCs. The clonotype comes from a girl aged 5-17 years in good health and CMV-seronegative. This chain joins TRBV19 and TRBJ2-5; D might be TRBD2 (6 bases). The CDR3 sequence: CASSIERGETQYF. The CDR3 bases are TGTGCCAGTAGTATAGAGCGGGGTGAGACCCAGTACTTC. The full variable domain, in which reference TRBV19 and TRBJ2-5 provide the parts outside the CDR3, is DGGITQSPKYLFRKEGQNVTLSCEQNLNHDAMYWYRQDPGQGLRLIYYSQIVNDFQKGDIAEGYSVSREKKESFPLTVTSAQKNPTAFYLCASSIERGETQYFGPGTRLLVL.